Presented here are 29 T cell receptor beta chains from one specimen sequenced in a study of preoperative IRX-2 immunotherapy in early breast cancer. TCRdb keeps only in-frame clones here, not all; method: immunoSEQ multiplex PCR. The sample shows 90,000 to 100,000 clones, 86% of them seen only once. Sample treatment: preoperative locoregional IRX-2 cytokine immunotherapy. The sequenced sample was tumor tissue, obtained after IRX-2 immunotherapy. The receptors stem from a human donor with breast cancer.

This clone came up a few times. V gene TRBV4-2 combines with J gene TRBJ2-3; maybe TRBD2 (5 bases). This CDR3 is 15 amino acids long. Per the germline V gene, CDR1 is LGHNA and CDR2 is YNFKEQ. V was clipped by 5 bases and J by 0 bases, with 12 bases between them. DNA of the CDR3: TGTGCCAGCAGCATACGGACTGATAGCACAGATACGCAGTATTTT. Its protein product is CASSIRTDSTDTQYF.

CDR3 sequence (DNA): TGTGCCAGTAGTACCTCTCTCGGGGAGGGCTTCTCTGGAAACACCATATATTTT. Residues: CASSTSLGEGFSGNTIYF. The rearrangement uses TRBV19 and TRBJ1-3, with D unresolved. The CDR3 length is 18 residues. Germline values: CDR1 LNHDA, CDR2 SQIVND (reference sequence). With 4 bases removed from V and 0 bases from J, the gap between germline ends came to 19 bases.

The chain recombines TRBV7-5 with TRBJ1-3. TRBV7-5 is flagged as a pseudogene. This CDR3 has 15 residues. The CDR3 DNA reads as TGTGCCAGCAGCAAGCCGCAGCGCTCTGGAAACACCATATATTTT. Protein: CASSKPQRSGNTIYF.

The chain uses TRBV6-8 and TRBJ1-2; D is uncertain. Germline lookup yields CDR1 MNHGY and CDR2 SAAAGT. V gave up 2 bases and J gave up 1 base, with 11 bases separating them. The CDR3 totals 15 residues. The CDR3 DNA reads as TGTGCCAGCAGTTACAGGCAGTTCAGTAACTATGGCTACACCTTC. It encodes CASSYRQFSNYGYTF.

This clone appeared once. The chain has TRBV19 and TRBJ1-1; D is unresolved. Germline assignment: CDR1 LNHDA and CDR2 SQIVND (reference sequence). Trimming removed 6 bases at V and 5 bases at J, with 13 bases between. The CDR3 spans 13 residues. CDR3 sequence reads: CASRISVWTEAFF. CDR3 DNA: TGTGCCAGTAGAATAAGTGTGTGGACTGAAGCTTTCTTT.

The chain combines TRBV5-1 with TRBJ2-7, with a tentative D call TRBD1 (6 bases). The CDR3 is made up of 14 amino acids. The V gene's germline CDR1 is SGHRS and CDR2 YFSETQ. The V and J ends lost 4 bases and 6 bases respectively, with 17 bases between them. CDR3 DNA: TGCGCCAGCAGCCTTACATCCGGGACAACCGAGCAGTACTTC. Its protein is CASSLTSGTTEQYF. The whole variable domain, remainder taken from reference TRBV5-1 and TRBJ2-7, is KAGVTQTPRYLIKTRGQQVTLSCSPISGHRSVSWYQQTPGQGLQFLFEYFSETQRNKGNFPGRFSGRQFSNSRSEMNVSTLELGDSALYLCASSLTSGTTEQYFGPGTRLTVT.

The chain recombines TRBV7-2 with TRBJ1-1, with 8 bases fitting TRBD1. V dropped 6 bases and J dropped 5; count of bases not matched to a gene: 8. The CDR3 spans 14 residues. Germline-derived CDR1 and CDR2 are SGHTA and FQGNSA. CDR3 bases: TGTGCCAGCAGTGGGCAGGGGGCTGGGACTGAAGCTTTCTTT. The encoded protein is CASSGQGAGTEAFF.

The rearrangement uses TRBV6-8 and TRBJ2-1; 10 bases agree with TRBD2. The CDR3 contains 18 residues. Looked up from germline, CDR1 is MNHGY and CDR2 is SAAAGT. Losses at the gene ends were 2 bases for V and 7 bases for J; bases not matched to a gene: 14. The CDR3: CASSYPLAGADTENEQFF. DNA of the CDR3: TGTGCCAGCAGTTACCCCCTAGCGGGGGCTGATACGGAGAATGAGCAGTTCTTC.

The chain is built from TRBV6-8 and TRBJ1-5; 7 positions agree with TRBD1. This CDR3 is 13 amino acids long. Germline V gene sequence: CDR1 MNHGY, CDR2 SAAAGT. V was clipped by 5 bases and J by 10 bases; unmatched bases: 8. DNA of the CDR3: TGTGCCAGCAGTGACAGGGACGAACCCCCCCAGCATTTT. This sequence encodes CASSDRDEPPQHF.

The rearrangement uses TRBV5-1 and TRBJ1-1, with unresolved D. Trimming stripped 3 bases from V and 0 bases from J, with 12 bases between. The CDR3 is 15 amino acids. The germline V gene has CDR1 SGHRS and CDR2 YFSETQ. The CDR3 loop reads CASSSAGGLNTEAFF. The CDR3 coding sequence is TGCGCCAGCAGCTCCGCAGGCGGGCTGAACACTGAAGCTTTCTTT.

The chain employs TRBV28 and TRBJ2-3, with 8 bases lining up with TRBD1. Germline V gene sequence: CDR1 MDHEN, CDR2 SYDVKM. This CDR3 region has 16 residues. Losses at the gene ends were 4 bases for V and 5 bases for J; bases not matched to a gene: 11. The CDR3 sequence is CASSSTDRVLGDTQYF. The DNA of the CDR3 is TGTGCCAGCAGTTCCACGGACAGGGTGCTCGGAGATACGCAGTATTTT.

V is TRBV19 and J is TRBJ2-2, with a weak D call TRBD1 (6 bases). Trimming cost V 5 bases and J 4 bases, with 14 bases left between them. The V gene's germline CDR1 is LNHDA and CDR2 SQIVND (reference sequence). The CDR3 runs to 15 residues. The CDR3 reads CASSQVGAGTGELFF. As DNA, the CDR3 is TGTGCCAGTAGTCAGGTGGGGGCCGGCACCGGGGAGCTGTTTTTT.

DNA for the CDR3: TGCAGCGATGAGACAGGGAACTATGGCTACACCTTC. This encodes CSDETGNYGYTF. The genes are TRBV29-1 and TRBJ1-2; TRBD1 matches at 7 bases. The CDR3 loop spans 12 amino acids. The J segment lost 2 bases and the V segment lost 7 bases, leaving 4 bases of the junction unmatched. Germline assignment: CDR1 SQVTM and CDR2 ANQGSEA.

The chain is built from TRBV28 and TRBJ1-2, with a possible D match to TRBD1 (5 bases). The CDR3 extends over 13 amino acids. Germline assignment: CDR1 MDHEN and CDR2 SYDVKM. The V end was cut by 6 bases, the J end by 6 bases, with 14 bases between. CDR3 DNA: TGTGCCAGCAGGAAGGGGTTAGGAGATGGCTACACCTTC. Protein: CASRKGLGDGYTF.

The V gene is TRBV6-8, the J gene TRBJ1-1, with D unclear. The V end lost 5 bases, the J end lost 3 bases, and 10 bases lay between the germline ends. CDR3 length: 13 amino acids. CDR1 and CDR2 from the germline V gene are MNHGY and SAAAGT. The CDR3 DNA sequence: TGTGCCAGCAGTATCGCTGGGGACACTGAAGCTTTCTTT. Its translation: CASSIAGDTEAFF.

This clone appeared once. The chain uses TRBV28 and TRBJ1-4; possibly TRBD1 for D (5 bases). Germline values: CDR1 MDHEN, CDR2 SYDVKM. V lost 6 bases and J lost 7, with 12 bases in between. The length of the CDR3 is 13 residues. The DNA for the CDR3 is TGTGCCAGCAGGGGGACGTTTGGTGAAAAACTGTTTTTT. It specifies CASRGTFGEKLFF.

About this clone: The junction shows a germline mismatch at one end, possibly a read error. The chain links TRBV11-1 to TRBJ1-5; tentative D call: TRBD1 (6 bases). CDR3 length equals 16 residues. Per germline, CDR1 SGHAT and CDR2 FQDESV (reference sequence). CDR3 sequence reads: CASSLGRSGGSQPQHF. The CDR3 bases are TGTGCTAGCAGCTTAGGGCGGAGCGGGGGCTCTCAGCCCCAGCATTTT.

The chain combines TRBV7-1 with TRBJ2-6; D call uncertain. TRBV7-1 is designated an ORF whose function remains uncertain. The CDR3 runs 16 residues. The V end lost 7 bases, the J end lost 0 bases, and 13 bases lay between the germline ends. CDR3 nucleotides: TGTGCCAGCACCTCCCCCGGTCTCTCTGGGGCCAACGTCCTGACTTTC. Translation gives CASTSPGLSGANVLTF.

This rearrangement joins TRBV19 to TRBJ1-3; D not certain. Trimming removed 7 bases from V and 0 bases from J, with 10 bases in between. Germline CDR1 reads LNHDA; CDR2 reads SQIVND (reference sequence). This CDR3 spans 14 amino acids. The CDR3 sequence is CASNRGGSGNTIYF. The CDR3 coding sequence is TGTGCCAGTAACAGAGGTGGCTCTGGAAACACCATATATTTT.

The V call is TRBV19, the J call TRBJ1-2; 8 bases are a match to TRBD1. V lost 2 bases to trimming and J lost 4 bases; unmatched junction nucleotides: 6. This CDR3 contains 15 residues. The germline CDR1 and CDR2 sequences are LNHDA and SQIVND (reference sequence). CDR3 sequence (DNA): TGTGCCAGTAGTATAAAGGCAGGGGGCACCTATGGCTACACCTTC. Protein sequence: CASSIKAGGTYGYTF.

This chain links TRBV18 with TRBJ1-1; tentatively, D is TRBD1 (5 bases). Germline assignment: CDR1 KGHSH and CDR2 LQKENI. Trimming took off 6 bases at V and 1 base at J, with 15 bases between the two ends. The CDR3 length is 15 residues. CDR3 sequence reads: CASSTIGGGNTEAFF. CDR3 nucleotide sequence: TGTGCCAGCTCGACGATCGGCGGGGGGAACACTGAAGCTTTCTTT.

The sample holds a few counts of this clone. The chain uses TRBV11-3 and TRBJ1-6; D might be TRBD1 (5 bases). Trimming cost V 3 bases and J 0 bases, with 12 bases left between them. The CDR3 has 17 amino acids. The V gene's germline CDR1 is SGHNT and CDR2 YENEEA. The CDR3 DNA follows: TGTGCCAGCAGCTTCAGACAGAGTGGCTCCTATAATTCACCCCTCCACTTT. Protein product: CASSFRQSGSYNSPLHF.

V gene TRBV28 combines with J gene TRBJ1-2, with TRBD1 matching over 7 bases. The CDR3 contains 15 residues. The germline V gene has CDR1 MDHEN and CDR2 SYDVKM. The trim removed 1 base at V and 3 bases at J, leaving 5 bases unmatched. The DNA of the CDR3 is TGTGCCAGCAGTTTATATCGGGGACAGTACTATGGCTACACCTTC. Residues: CASSLYRGQYYGYTF.

The rearrangement joins TRBV19 to TRBJ1-2, with TRBD1 matching 9 bases. V shed 3 bases, J shed 5 bases, and the junction held 10 bases outside the gene matches. The CDR3 is 16 residues long. Germline V gene lookup returns CDR1 LNHDA and CDR2 SQIVND (reference sequence). CDR3 DNA sequence: TGTGCCAGTAGTATGTCACAGGGGGCTGTTTCGTATGGCTACACCTTC. The encoded protein is CASSMSQGAVSYGYTF. The variable domain in full, completed from reference TRBV19 and TRBJ1-2, reads DGGITQSPKYLFRKEGQNVTLSCEQNLNHDAMYWYRQDPGQGLRLIYYSQIVNDFQKGDIAEGYSVSREKKESFPLTVTSAQKNPTAFYLCASSMSQGAVSYGYTFGSGTRLTVV.

J is TRBJ2-6 and V is TRBV9; unclear D gene. V was shortened by 10 bases and J by 0 bases, with 8 bases between the two germline ends. The CDR3 is 13 residues long. Germline V gene sequence: CDR1 SGDLS, CDR2 YYNGEE. CDR3 region: CAFRVSGANVLTF. As DNA, the CDR3 is TGTGCCTTCCGGGTCTCTGGGGCCAACGTCCTGACTTTC.

This chain connects TRBV4-1 to TRBJ1-4, with D perhaps matching TRBD1 (5 bases). CDR1 MGHRA and CDR2 YSYEKL come from the germline V gene. This CDR3 region has 15 residues. Trimming shortened V by 1 base and J by 7 bases, and 13 bases separated the two germline ends. The CDR3 DNA reads TGCGCCAGCAGCCAAGTTCAGGGCATGGGTGAAAAACTGTTTTTT. Translation: CASSQVQGMGEKLFF.

This clone has a handful of counts. The J gene is TRBJ2-5, the V gene TRBV6-8; TRBD2 is a possible D gene (5 bases). The CDR3 sequence is 12 residues long. Trimming shortened V by 5 bases and J by 5 bases, and 9 bases separated the two germline ends. Looked up from germline, CDR1 is MNHGY and CDR2 is SAAAGT. CDR3 residues: CASSDPGETQYF. The CDR3 DNA reads TGTGCCAGCAGTGACCCGGGGGAGACCCAGTACTTC.

This chain joins TRBV29-1 and TRBJ2-6; D is unresolved. CDR1 and CDR2 from the germline V gene are SQVTM and ANQGSEA. V lost 6 bases and J lost 7, with 16 bases in between. The CDR3 spans 14 residues. The CDR3 spells CSVWDLIGANVLTF. The CDR3, as DNA: TGCAGCGTCTGGGATTTAATCGGAGCCAACGTCCTGACTTTC.

This sequence joins TRBV6-8 and TRBJ2-7; 8 bases agree with TRBD1. Germline values: CDR1 MNHGY, CDR2 SAAAGT. The V gene end was trimmed by 7 bases and the J gene end by 2 bases; junction bases not matched to a gene: 7. The CDR3 runs to 14 residues. The CDR3 DNA is TGTGCCAGCAAAAGACAGGGGTCTGCCTACGAGCAGTACTTC. Residues: CASKRQGSAYEQYF.